The rows below give T cell receptor beta chains drawn from one sample of a study of blood T cell repertoires in COVID-19. Using immunoSEQ multiplex PCR, the repertoire was profiled, and TCRdb retains in-frame clones only, with some absent. Of tens of thousands of clones listed, 65% to 90% were seen once; the top ten hold approximately 10%. Sequencing was performed on peripheral blood. The receptor set was obtained from a man between 50 and 59 years old with COVID-19, enrolled during active disease. Each CDR3 is given without its conserved first and last residue. The size entry is marked missing in some rows and otherwise reads once, few, many or a size class.

cdr3_length: 12; clone_size: NA; v_call: TRBV18; cdr3_aa: ASSQEGTNEKLF
cdr3_length: 13; clone_size: NA; v_call: TRBV7-9; cdr3_aa: ASSSGGSRYNEQF
cdr3_length: 12; clone_size: few; v_call: TRBV25-1; cdr3_aa: ASSAGLPNQPQH
cdr3_length: 13; clone_size: few; v_call: TRBV20-1; cdr3_aa: SASEPGQVGYEQY
cdr3_length: 14; clone_size: NA; v_call: TRBV30; cdr3_aa: AWSIDRGTSNQPQH
cdr3_length: 14; clone_size: NA; v_call: TRBV5-4; cdr3_aa: ASSSTPGHINYEQY
cdr3_length: 12; clone_size: once; v_call: TRBV6-4; cdr3_aa: ASSPGGDYNEQF
cdr3_length: 16; clone_size: NA; v_call: TRBV9; cdr3_aa: ASSGPGTSGRQYNEQF
cdr3_length: 11; clone_size: NA; v_call: TRBV4-2; cdr3_aa: ASSQGLAGEQY
cdr3_length: 10; clone_size: NA; v_call: TRBV28; cdr3_aa: ASSSDRGQRF